This entry lists 20 T cell receptor beta chains sequenced from one sample in a study of graft-versus-host responses after intestinal transplantation. Using immunoSEQ multiplex PCR, the repertoire was profiled, and TCRdb retains in-frame clones only, with some absent. The sample lists 77,000 or so clones, roughly 90% occurring once. The input for sequencing was PBMCs, taken 98 days after intestinal transplantation. These receptors came from a human patient who received an intestinal transplant, so some T cells may come from the graft donor.

The genes are TRBV11-2 and TRBJ2-5, with 11 bases that match TRBD2. The CDR3 runs to 17 residues. The V segment lost 0 bases and the J segment 5 bases; nucleotides outside the gene matches: 8. CDR1 SGHAT and CDR2 FQNNGV come from the germline V gene. This CDR3 is CASSLDLPSGGLETQYF. CDR3 coding DNA: TGTGCCAGCAGCTTAGATCTGCCTAGCGGGGGGTTGGAGACCCAGTACTTC.

The J gene is TRBJ1-1, the V gene TRBV27, with a tentative D call TRBD1 (5 bases). CDR3 length: 14 amino acids. The germline V gene has CDR1 MNHEY and CDR2 SMNVEV (reference sequence). The V end lost 3 bases, the J end lost 1 base, and 9 bases lay between the germline ends. The CDR3 bases are TGTGCCAGCAGTTTGGGACGGACGAACACTGAAGCTTTCTTT. Amino acids: CASSLGRTNTEAFF.

The chain uses TRBV6-1 and TRBJ2-5; no clear D. Per the germline V gene, CDR1 is MNHNS and CDR2 is SASEGT. This CDR3 region has 15 residues. Between the trimmed V and J ends, which lost 5 bases and 0 bases, there was a span of 13 bases. CDR3 amino acids: CASSPRVDYQETQYF. The CDR3 DNA is TGTGCCAGCAGTCCCCGAGTAGATTACCAAGAGACCCAGTACTTC.

The V and J genes are TRBV7-2 and TRBJ1-1; tentative D call: TRBD1 (6 bases). CDR1 and CDR2 from the germline V gene are SGHTA and FQGNSA. The CDR3 runs 14 residues. V lost 1 base, J lost 6 bases, and 12 bases lay in between. The CDR3 region has the DNA TGTGCCAGCAGCTTAGGTCAGGGGAGGGCTGAAGCTTTCTTT. Translated, it gives CASSLGQGRAEAFF.

This rearrangement joins TRBV19 to TRBJ2-7; 12 nucleotides match TRBD2. Trimming cost V 10 bases and J 4 bases; bases outside gene matches: 5. The CDR3 length is 13 residues. The germline V gene encodes CDR1 LNHDA and CDR2 SQIVND (reference sequence). CDR3 coding DNA: TGTGCCACCTCTAGCGGGGGGGCTTACGAGCAGTACTTC. Amino acids: CATSSGGAYEQYF. The whole variable domain, filled in from reference TRBV19 and TRBJ2-7, reads DGGITQSPKYLFRKEGQNVTLSCEQNLNHDAMYWYRQDPGQGLRLIYYSQIVNDFQKGDIAEGYSVSREKKESFPLTVTSAQKNPTAFYLCATSSGGAYEQYFGPGTRLTVT.

This sequence joins TRBV4-3 and TRBJ2-2; 9 positions match TRBD1. J lost 6 bases, V lost 4 bases, and 9 bases had no gene match. Germline CDR1 reads LGHNA; CDR2 reads YSLEER. The CDR3 is 16 amino acids. The CDR3 loop is CASSPLGTGKAGELFF. In DNA form, the CDR3 reads TGCGCCAGCAGCCCCCTCGGGACAGGGAAAGCCGGGGAGCTGTTTTTT.

The chain is built from TRBV15 and TRBJ2-4; D is undetermined. Trimming shortened V by 5 bases and J by 0 bases, and 11 bases separated the two germline ends. Germline assignment: CDR1 LNHNV and CDR2 YYDKDF (reference sequence). The CDR3 spans 15 residues. CDR3 loop: CATSPSHLAKNIQYF. Written as DNA, the CDR3 is TGTGCCACCAGCCCGAGTCATCTAGCCAAAAACATTCAGTACTTC.

V is TRBV6-1 and J is TRBJ2-7; D gene uncertain. The CDR3 runs to 15 residues. Trimming stripped 1 base from V and 4 bases from J, with 14 bases between. Germline V lookup: CDR1 MNHNS, CDR2 SASEGT. CDR3 loop: CASSEVNWVTYEQYF. In DNA form, the CDR3 reads TGTGCCAGCAGTGAAGTAAACTGGGTGACGTACGAGCAGTACTTC.

This chain uses TRBV5-5 with TRBJ1-1, with D possibly matching TRBD1 (5 bases). The CDR3 is 16 residues long. Trimming pared 4 bases from V and 4 bases from J, leaving 20 bases between. Looked up from germline, CDR1 is SGHKS and CDR2 is YYEKEE (reference sequence). The CDR3, as DNA: TGTGCCAGCAGCGTCGGGTCAATTTGGAGGGGCACTGAAGCTTTCTTT. Its protein is CASSVGSIWRGTEAFF. Using reference TRBV5-5 and TRBJ1-1 for the parts outside the CDR3, the full variable domain is DAGVTQSPTHLIKTRGQQVTLRCSPISGHKSVSWYQQVLGQGPQFIFQYYEKEERGRGNFPDRFSARQFPNYSSELNVNALLLGDSALYLCASSVGSIWRGTEAFFGQGTRLTVV.

The rearrangement joins TRBV14 to TRBJ2-1; D not certain. The CDR3 is 13 residues long. The germline V and J ends were trimmed by 1 base and 9 bases, with 10 bases remaining between them. The germline CDR1 and CDR2 sequences are SGHDN and FVKESK. Here the CDR3 DNA reads TGTGCCAGCAGCCAAGTTAATCGCGGTGAGCAGTTCTTC. Translation gives CASSQVNRGEQFF.

The chain is built from TRBV18 and TRBJ1-4; D is undetermined. This CDR3 has 12 amino acids. Per the germline V gene, CDR1 is KGHSH and CDR2 is LQKENI. Between the trimmed V and J ends, which lost 1 base and 4 bases, there was a span of 1 base. The CDR3 DNA is TGTGCCAGCTCACCACTTAATGAAAAACTGTTTTTT. This translates into CASSPLNEKLFF.

CDR3 residues: CASSQESSGVTDTQYF. The CDR3, as DNA: TGCGCCAGCAGCCAAGAGTCCAGCGGGGTCACAGATACGCAGTATTTT. The J gene is TRBJ2-3, the V gene TRBV4-1, with 7 positions matching TRBD2. V shed 0 bases and J 2 bases; nucleotides not matched to a gene: 5. Germline V gives CDR1 MGHRA, CDR2 YSYEKL. The CDR3 is made up of 16 amino acids.

V is TRBV6-1 and J is TRBJ1-4, with a weak D call TRBD1 (6 bases). The germline V and J ends were trimmed by 1 base and 7 bases, with 16 bases remaining between them. The CDR3 covers 16 residues. Looked up from germline, CDR1 is MNHNS and CDR2 is SASEGT. In DNA form, the CDR3 reads TGTGCCAGCAGTGAAGGACAGGTCGGGGTACGTGAAAAACTGTTTTTT. It specifies CASSEGQVGVREKLFF.

CDR3 amino acids: CASSPLDRGGTEAFF. CDR3 sequence (DNA): TGCGCCAGCAGCCCTCTGGACAGGGGGGGCACTGAAGCTTTCTTT. V is TRBV5-1 and J is TRBJ1-1; 10 bases line up with TRBD1. Germline loops: CDR1 SGHRS, CDR2 YFSETQ. The length of the CDR3 is 15 residues. Trimming took 4 bases from V and 4 from J; bases not matched to a gene: 7.

The chain recombines TRBV5-4 with TRBJ1-2; D call uncertain. There are 15 residues in the CDR3. Germline lookup yields CDR1 SGHNT and CDR2 YYREEE (reference sequence). With 7 bases removed from V and 7 bases from J, the gap between germline ends came to 23 bases. The DNA for the CDR3 is TGTGCCAGCTATGGATGGGAACAAGCCCCTTTTGGCTACACCTTC. Protein product: CASYGWEQAPFGYTF.

The CDR3 is CASSIGESGNTIYF. The CDR3 DNA follows: TGTGCCAGTAGTATTGGAGAGTCTGGAAACACCATATATTTT. J is TRBJ1-3 and V is TRBV19, with no clear D. CDR1 is LNHDA and CDR2 is SQIVND in the germline V gene (reference sequence). The CDR3 is made up of 14 amino acids. Trimming stripped 3 bases from V and 1 base from J, with 7 bases between.

The chain employs TRBV2 and TRBJ1-2; the D gene is possibly TRBD1 (6 bases). This CDR3 is built from 15 residues. V shed 3 bases and J shed 4 bases, with 15 bases lying between them. Germline V gives CDR1 SNHLY, CDR2 FYNNEI. The CDR3 sequence is CASSEGQGILYGYTF. In DNA, the CDR3 is TGTGCCAGCAGTGAGGGGCAGGGGATACTCTATGGCTACACCTTC.

CDR3 sequence reads: CASSAGTAINEAFF. In DNA, the CDR3 is TGTGCCAGCAGCGCCGGGACAGCCATAAATGAAGCTTTCTTT. The chain joins TRBV9 to TRBJ1-1; 7 bases are a match to TRBD1. The CDR3 has 14 residues. CDR1 and CDR2 (germline): SGDLS, YYNGEE. Trimming at V came to 3 bases and at J to 7 bases, leaving 9 bases not matched to a gene.

This clone is a singleton in its sample. The rearrangement links TRBV18 to TRBJ1-1; 7 bases line up with TRBD1. Per the germline V gene, CDR1 is KGHSH and CDR2 is LQKENI. V lost 1 base, J lost 5 bases, and 7 bases stayed unmatched. The CDR3 runs to 15 residues. CDR3 amino acids: CASSPRAGGGTEAFF. CDR3 sequence (DNA): TGTGCCAGCTCACCACGAGCAGGGGGGGGGACTGAAGCTTTCTTT.

The genes are TRBV2 and TRBJ1-6, with 11 bases matching TRBD1. Germline-derived CDR1 and CDR2 are SNHLY and FYNNEI. This CDR3 is built from 14 residues. Trimming took 5 bases from V and 10 from J; bases not matched to a gene: 4. This chain's CDR3 is CASSNRTGGSPLHF. The CDR3 DNA reads TGTGCCAGCAGTAATCGGACAGGGGGCTCACCCCTCCACTTT.